Shown below are 16 T cell receptor beta chains from a single sample sequenced in a study of blood T cell repertoires in COVID-19 (dated by TCRdb to the early 2020s). Library method: the immunoSEQ multiplex PCR assay. Not all clones reach the TCRdb copy of this immuneACCESS table, which keeps in-frame sequences only. Checked studies attribute under half of the gap to unresolved V genes and leave the rest unexplained. Present in this sample are hundreds of thousands of clones, approximately 86% of which were seen just once. Roughly 3% of the sample lies in the top ten. What was sequenced was peripheral blood. Receptors originate from a man in his sixties with acute or convalescent COVID-19.

This chain connects TRBV6-6 to TRBJ2-7, with D tentatively TRBD2 (7 bases). The germline gives CDR1 MNHNY, CDR2 SVGAGI (reference sequence). This CDR3 comprises 16 residues. V was clipped by 2 bases and J by 2 bases, with 16 bases between them. The CDR3: CASSYPREGGPYEQYF. The CDR3 DNA is TGTGCCAGCAGTTACCCCAGGGAGGGGGGACCCTACGAGCAGTACTTC.

This clone was seen a single time. V usage is TRBV21-1 and J usage is TRBJ1-2; the D call of TRBD1 is as the table states it, not checked on the DNA. TRBV21-1 is noted as a pseudogene. The CDR3 extends over 12 amino acids. In DNA, the CDR3 is TGTGCCAGCCTACAGGGGGACTATGGCTACACCTTC. Its translation: CASLQGDYGYTF.

This clone was seen a single time. The V and J genes are TRBV28 and TRBJ1-1; D is undetermined. This CDR3 comprises 11 residues. Germline V lookup: CDR1 MDHEN, CDR2 SYDVKM. Trimming took off 5 bases at V and 5 bases at J, with 6 bases between the two ends. DNA of the CDR3: TGTGCCAGCAGTGCGTGGACTGAAGCTTTCTTT. As protein: CASSAWTEAFF.

In this sample, this clone turned up a few times. This rearrangement joins TRBV10-1 to TRBJ2-7; D perhaps matches TRBD2 (5 bases). This CDR3 comprises 13 residues. CDR1 and CDR2 (germline): WNHNN, SYGVQD (reference sequence). Between the trimmed V and J ends, which lost 0 bases and 2 bases, there was a span of 5 bases. In DNA, the CDR3 is TGCGCCAGCAGTGAGTCCGGGACCTACGAGCAGTACTTC. This sequence encodes CASSESGTYEQYF.

V usage is TRBV29-1 and J usage is TRBJ1-1, with D perhaps TRBD1 (5 bases). The V gene's germline CDR1 is SQVTM and CDR2 ANQGSEA. The V and J ends lost 5 bases and 8 bases respectively, with 15 bases between them. The CDR3 is made up of 12 amino acids. DNA of the CDR3: TGCAGCGTTCAAATAGGGGTGGGCGAAGCTTTCTTT. Its protein is CSVQIGVGEAFF.

This sequence joins TRBV4-3 and TRBJ1-4; D uncertain. CDR3 length: 17 residues. V was pared by 2 bases and J by 8 bases, with 21 bases between. CDR1 is LGHNA, CDR2 YSLEER, per germline. CDR3 loop: CASSQNPSGLEGEKLFF. The CDR3 bases are TGCGCCAGCAGCCAAAACCCTAGCGGGTTAGAAGGAGAAAAACTGTTTTTT.

The chain is built from TRBV28 and TRBJ1-4; D not certain. Per germline, CDR1 MDHEN and CDR2 SYDVKM. Trimming removed 6 bases from V and 8 bases from J, with 10 bases in between. The CDR3 consists of 12 residues. CDR3 coding DNA: TGTGCCAGCAGACAGAGACGGGAAAAACTGTTTTTT. Its translation: CASRQRREKLFF.

The chain employs TRBV7-9 and TRBJ2-2, with 9 bases aligning to TRBD2. Losses at the gene ends were 5 bases for V and 0 bases for J; bases not matched to a gene: 4. There are 16 residues in the CDR3. CDR1 is SEHNR, CDR2 FQNEAQ, per germline (reference sequence). The CDR3 loop is CASSLSGGTNTGELFF. CDR3 in DNA: TGTGCCAGCAGCCTCAGCGGGGGGACGAACACCGGGGAGCTGTTTTTT.

The chain carries TRBV5-3 and TRBJ1-4; TRBD1 aligns across 7 bases. TRBV5-3 is placed among ORFs of uncertain function. The ends lost 4 bases at V and 0 bases at J; junction bases unmatched: 15. The CDR3 has 19 amino acids. Here the CDR3 reads CARSLDSEETGATNEKLFF. The CDR3 DNA reads TGTGCCAGAAGCCTGGACTCGGAAGAAACAGGGGCAACTAATGAAAAACTGTTTTTT.

This chain joins TRBV27 and TRBJ1-6, with D tentatively TRBD1 (5 bases). The CDR3 covers 15 residues. Looked up from germline, CDR1 is MNHEY and CDR2 is SMNVEV (reference sequence). Trimming pared 6 bases from V and 1 base from J, leaving 10 bases between. The CDR3 region has the DNA TGTGCCAGCAGCGTGACAGTGTCCTATAATTCACCCCTCCACTTT. Amino acids: CASSVTVSYNSPLHF.

V gene TRBV28 combines with J gene TRBJ1-6; the D gene is possibly TRBD1 (5 bases). The CDR3 consists of 14 residues. Per the germline V gene, CDR1 is MDHEN and CDR2 is SYDVKM. Trimming took 2 bases from V and 8 from J, leaving 10 bases between them. CDR3 coding DNA: TGTGCCAGCAGTTTAAGGGGAAAGGATTCACCCCTCCACTTT. It translates to CASSLRGKDSPLHF. The whole variable domain, filled in from reference TRBV28 and TRBJ1-6, reads DVKVTQSSRYLVKRTGEKVFLECVQDMDHENMFWYRQDPGLGLRLIYFSYDVKMKEKGDIPEGYSVSREKKERFSLILESASTNQTSMYLCASSLRGKDSPLHFGNGTRLTVT.

The rearrangement uses TRBV6-6 and TRBJ2-3, with D possibly TRBD2 on 6 matching bases. The CDR3 is 16 residues long. V was pared by 6 bases and J by 0 bases, with 16 bases between. CDR1 and CDR2 (germline): MNHNY, SVGAGI (reference sequence). CDR3 protein: CASRANLAGSTDTQYF. Written as DNA, the CDR3 is TGTGCCAGCAGAGCCAATTTGGCGGGGAGCACAGATACGCAGTATTTT.

The chain is built from TRBV27 and TRBJ1-5; 8 bases are shared with TRBD1. With V trimmed by 5 bases and J by 8 bases, 8 bases remained unmatched. Germline V gene data show CDR1 as MNHEY and CDR2 as SMNVEV (reference sequence). The CDR3 is 14 amino acids. The DNA for the CDR3 is TGTGCCAGCAGTCCCGGACAGGGACGTGAGCCCCAGCATTTT. Its protein product is CASSPGQGREPQHF.

CDR3 sequence: CASSARETGSQPQHF. CDR3 nucleotides: TGTGCCAGCAGCGCACGAGAAACAGGGTCTCAGCCCCAGCATTTT. The J gene is TRBJ1-5, the V gene TRBV6-5; TRBD1 is a possible D gene (6 bases). The germline gives CDR1 MNHEY, CDR2 SVGAGI. The CDR3 totals 15 residues. The V and J ends lost 6 bases and 6 bases respectively, with 18 bases between them.

The table lists this clone with a count of one. This chain uses TRBV5-1 with TRBJ1-5; possibly TRBD1 for D (6 bases). Trimming took off 0 bases at V and 4 bases at J, with 8 bases between the two ends. The germline gives CDR1 SGHRS, CDR2 YFSETQ. This CDR3 has 14 residues. The CDR3 coding sequence is TGCGCCAGCAGCTTGGGGGGGCGAAATCAGCCCCAGCATTTT. Residues: CASSLGGRNQPQHF.

The V and J genes are TRBV6-2 or TRBV6-3 and TRBJ2-7; the D gene is possibly TRBD1 (6 bases). Per the germline V gene, CDR1 is MNHEY and CDR2 is SVGEGT. The CDR3 runs to 14 residues. V dropped 4 bases and J dropped 2 bases, with 12 bases sitting between them. CDR3 loop: CASSSPWTAYEQYF. CDR3 bases: TGTGCCAGCAGTTCCCCATGGACAGCCTACGAGCAGTACTTC.